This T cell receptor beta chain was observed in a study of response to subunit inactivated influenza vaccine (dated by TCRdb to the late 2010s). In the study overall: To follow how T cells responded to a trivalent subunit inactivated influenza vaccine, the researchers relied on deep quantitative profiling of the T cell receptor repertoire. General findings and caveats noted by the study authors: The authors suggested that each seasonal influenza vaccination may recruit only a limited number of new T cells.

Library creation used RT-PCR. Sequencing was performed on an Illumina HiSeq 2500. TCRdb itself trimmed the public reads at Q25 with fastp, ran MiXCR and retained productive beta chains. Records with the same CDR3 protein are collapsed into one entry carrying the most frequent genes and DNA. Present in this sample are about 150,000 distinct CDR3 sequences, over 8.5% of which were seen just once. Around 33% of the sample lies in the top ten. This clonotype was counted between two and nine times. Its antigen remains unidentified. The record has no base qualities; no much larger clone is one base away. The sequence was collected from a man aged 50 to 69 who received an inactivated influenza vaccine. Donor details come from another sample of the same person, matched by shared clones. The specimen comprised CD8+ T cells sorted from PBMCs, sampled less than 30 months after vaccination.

CDR3 reads: CASSLALGRSNQPQHF. The DNA is as follows: TGTGCCAGCAGCTTGGCCTTAGGGAGAAGCAATCAGCCCCAGCATTTT. The chain joins TRBV5-8 to TRBJ1-5; no D gene is confidently identified. The germline V gene sets CDR1 to SGHTS and CDR2 to YDEGEE. Between the V and J ends, shortened by 0 bases and 1 base respectively, the junction contains 11 bases. The CDR3 runs 16 amino acids, cysteine and phenylalanine included. The entry retains the CDR3 DNA only, 48 bases that are in frame from base 1.